These T cell receptor beta chains were read from a single sample in a study of beta chain features in type 1 diabetes. Some clones are missing from TCRdb's copy, which holds only in-frame ones; the method was immunoSEQ multiplex PCR. The profile covers a few hundred thousand clones, with roughly 11% appearing a single time and 1% to 1.5% taken by the ten largest. The sample taken for sequencing was central memory CD4+ T cells from blood. These receptors were taken from a man younger than 35 in good health. Both conserved end residues are part of each CDR3. A D gene is named only where the DNA matches it firmly. Where a row states a size, it is once, few, many or the class of an expanded clone; other rows omit it.

D gene,clone size,J gene,V gene,CDR3 protein,CDR3 DNA
.,few,TRBJ2-3,TRBV2,CATEGPHRADTQYF,TGTGCCACCGAGGGCCCTCATCGGGCAGATACGCAGTATTTT
.,few,TRBJ2-3,TRBV29-1,CSTYTDTQYF,TGCAGCACATACACAGATACGCAGTATTTT
.,.,TRBJ2-7,TRBV30,CAWMSTFTYEQYF,TGTGCCTGGATGAGTACTTTTACCTACGAGCAGTACTTC
.,many,TRBJ1-1,TRBV30,CAWSAGLLNTEAFF,TGTGCCTGGAGTGCGGGACTCCTGAACACTGAAGCTTTCTTT
.,few,TRBJ1-2,TRBV7-2,CASSSSASGNYGYTF,TGTGCCAGCAGCTCCTCTGCCTCCGGGAACTATGGCTACACCTTC
TRBD1,few,TRBJ2-4,TRBV4-2,CASSLRTGQWENIQYF,TGTGCCAGCAGCCTCAGGACAGGTCAATGGGAAAACATTCAGTACTTC
.,.,TRBJ2-6,TRBV19,CASRHRSGANVLTF,TGTGCCAGTCGACATCGCTCTGGGGCCAACGTCCTGACTTTC
TRBD1,.,TRBJ2-2,TRBV18,CASYRTGAITGELFF,TGTGCCAGCTATCGGACAGGGGCGATCACCGGGGAGCTGTTTTTT
.,.,TRBJ2-7,TRBV30,CAWSEPYEQYF,TGTGCCTGGAGCGAACCCTACGAGCAGTACTTC
TRBD1,many,TRBJ2-7,TRBV29-1,CSVEGQGIYEQYF,TGCAGCGTTGAGGGACAGGGAATCTACGAGCAGTACTTC
.,.,TRBJ1-4,TRBV25-1,CASRRYNEKLFF,TGTGCCAGCAGGAGATATAATGAAAAACTGTTTTTT
.,.,TRBJ2-6,TRBV6-5,CASSYGGSGANVLTF,TGTGCCAGCAGTTACGGGGGTTCCGGGGCCAACGTCCTGACTTTC
TRBD2,.,TRBJ2-1,TRBV25-1,CATRGAGGPYNEQFF,TGTGCCACCAGAGGAGCGGGAGGGCCGTACAATGAGCAGTTCTTC
TRBD2,.,TRBJ2-3,TRBV7-2,CASSLLAGGGTDTQYF,TGTGCCAGCAGCTTGTTAGCGGGAGGGGGCACAGATACGCAGTATTTT
.,few,TRBJ1-2,TRBV2,CASSEEAGLYGYTF,TGTGCCAGCAGTGAAGAAGCAGGTCTCTATGGCTACACCTTC
.,few,TRBJ1-2,TRBV7-9,CASSLGVNYGYTF,TGTGCCAGCAGCTTAGGGGTTAACTATGGCTACACCTTC
.,.,TRBJ2-1,TRBV11-2,CASSRTATYNEQFF,TGTGCCAGCAGTAGGACAGCGACCTACAATGAGCAGTTCTTC
.,few,TRBJ1-1,TRBV5-1,CASSLEPAGTEAFF,TGCGCCAGCAGCTTGGAACCGGCCGGGACTGAAGCTTTCTTT
.,few,TRBJ2-2,TRBV10-3,CAISDVGDTGELFF,TGTGCCATCAGTGATGTAGGGGACACCGGGGAGCTGTTTTTT
.,.,TRBJ2-7,TRBV11-2,CASRQDGAGHEQYF,TGTGCCAGCAGGCAGGACGGTGCCGGGCACGAGCAGTACTTC
TRBD2,few,TRBJ2-1,TRBV6-1,CASSDAGLARNEQFF,TGTGCCAGCAGTGATGCGGGACTAGCGAGGAATGAGCAGTTCTTC
.,few,TRBJ2-5,TRBV18,CASSPQGREETQYF,TGTGCCAGCTCACCACAGGGTCGCGAAGAGACCCAGTACTTC
.,few,TRBJ1-5,TRBV30,CAWEPRRGNQPQHF,TGTGCCTGGGAACCCCGCCGGGGCAATCAGCCCCAGCATTTT
TRBD2,few,TRBJ2-5,TRBV9,CASSVGLAGGVLEAQYF,TGTGCCAGCAGCGTCGGACTAGCGGGAGGTGTTTTAGAGGCCCAGTACTTC
.,many,TRBJ1-1,TRBV29-1,CSARLGESTEAFF,TGCAGCGCCCGGCTCGGGGAGAGCACTGAAGCTTTCTTT
TRBD2,few,TRBJ2-3,TRBV13,CASSPRLAGSTDTQYF,TGTGCCAGCAGCCCCCGACTAGCGGGTTCCACAGATACGCAGTATTTT
.,.,TRBJ1-2,TRBV28,CASSSPGGYTF,TGTGCCAGCAGTTCGCCAGGTGGCTACACCTTC
TRBD2,few,TRBJ2-5,TRBV2,CASLESGRGRETQYF,TGTGCCAGCCTGGAAAGCGGGAGAGGAAGAGAGACCCAGTACTTC
TRBD1,few,TRBJ2-7,TRBV6-5,CASSYGPTGWKQYF,TGTGCCAGCAGTTACGGACCGACAGGGTGGAAGCAGTACTTC
.,few,TRBJ2-5,TRBV29-1,CSPGVGETQYF,TGCAGCCCCGGGGTTGGGGAGACCCAGTACTTC
TRBD2,.,TRBJ2-3,TRBV15,CATSRSSGSKADTQYF,TGTGCCACCAGCAGATCTAGCGGGAGTAAGGCAGATACGCAGTATTTT
.,few,TRBJ1-5,TRBV6-1,CASSDRGSDNQPQHF,TGTGCCAGCAGTGACAGGGGAAGCGACAATCAGCCCCAGCATTTT
.,few,TRBJ2-7,TRBV2,CASSGGLLYEQYF,TGTGCCAGCAGTGGGGGCCTGCTCTACGAGCAGTACTTC
TRBD2,few,TRBJ2-7,TRBV6-5,CASSRTSSSYEQYF,TGTGCCAGCAGCAGGACTAGCTCATCCTACGAGCAGTACTTC
.,.,TRBJ1-2,TRBV29-1,CSAGFGQSNYGYTF,TGCAGTGCTGGTTTTGGACAATCAAACTATGGCTACACCTTC
TRBD2,few,TRBJ2-5,TRBV27,CASSLSTGGVTQYF,TGTGCCAGCAGTTTATCCACGGGAGGGGTGACCCAGTACTTC
TRBD1,.,TRBJ2-5,TRBV7-2,CASTDPGQGGETQYF,TGTGCCAGCACCGATCCGGGACAGGGTGGAGAGACCCAGTACTTC
TRBD2,.,TRBJ2-1,TRBV27,CASSSTSGRADFVNEQFF,TGTGCCAGCAGTTCCACTAGCGGGAGGGCCGATTTTGTCAATGAGCAGTTCTTC
.,few,TRBJ2-2,TRBV29-1,CSVLGPDTGELFF,TGCAGCGTTCTGGGACCAGACACCGGGGAGCTGTTTTTT
TRBD2,few,TRBJ2-3,TRBV11-2,CASSPPGLAGVDTQYF,TGTGCCAGCAGCCCACCGGGACTAGCGGGAGTGGATACGCAGTATTTT
TRBD2,.,TRBJ2-2,TRBV9,CASSVVSGSTGELFF,TGTGCCAGCAGCGTAGTGAGCGGGAGCACCGGGGAGCTGTTTTTT
.,.,TRBJ1-2,TRBV7-2,CASSLRQASGYTF,TGTGCCAGCAGCCTCAGACAGGCCAGCGGCTACACCTTC
TRBD1,few,TRBJ1-2,TRBV7-2,CASSPRDSENYGYTF,TGTGCCAGCAGCCCCCGGGACAGCGAAAACTATGGCTACACCTTC
.,.,TRBJ2-7,TRBV6-1,CASSEVEGSYEQYF,TGTGCCAGCAGTGAAGTAGAGGGATCCTACGAGCAGTACTTC
.,.,TRBJ2-4,TRBV14,CASSDPVWNIQYF,TGTGCCAGCTCGGACCCGGTCTGGAACATTCAGTACTTC
.,.,TRBJ2-7,TRBV4-2,CASSQDSQGVGITYEQYF,TGTGCCAGCAGCCAAGATTCACAGGGCGTGGGAATCACCTACGAGCAGTACTTC
.,.,TRBJ2-1,TRBV5-6,CASSGRQGVTYNEQFF,TGTGCCAGCAGCGGTCGCCAGGGAGTTACCTACAATGAGCAGTTCTTC
.,few,TRBJ1-4,TRBV21-1,CASLQVAGSEKLFF,TGTGCCAGCCTTCAGGTGGCAGGGAGTGAAAAACTGTTTTTT